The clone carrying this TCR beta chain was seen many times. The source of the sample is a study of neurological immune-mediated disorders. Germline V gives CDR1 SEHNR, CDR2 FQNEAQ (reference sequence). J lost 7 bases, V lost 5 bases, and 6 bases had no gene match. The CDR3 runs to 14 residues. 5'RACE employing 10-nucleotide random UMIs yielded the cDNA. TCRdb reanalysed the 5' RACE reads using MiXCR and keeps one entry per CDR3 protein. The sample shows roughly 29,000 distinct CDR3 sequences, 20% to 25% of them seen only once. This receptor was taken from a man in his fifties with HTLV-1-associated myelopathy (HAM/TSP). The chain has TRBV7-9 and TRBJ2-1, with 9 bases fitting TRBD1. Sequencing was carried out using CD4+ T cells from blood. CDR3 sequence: CASSRRQGGNEQFF. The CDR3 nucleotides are TGTGCCAGCAGCCGTAGACAGGGGGGTAATGAGCAGTTCTTC.